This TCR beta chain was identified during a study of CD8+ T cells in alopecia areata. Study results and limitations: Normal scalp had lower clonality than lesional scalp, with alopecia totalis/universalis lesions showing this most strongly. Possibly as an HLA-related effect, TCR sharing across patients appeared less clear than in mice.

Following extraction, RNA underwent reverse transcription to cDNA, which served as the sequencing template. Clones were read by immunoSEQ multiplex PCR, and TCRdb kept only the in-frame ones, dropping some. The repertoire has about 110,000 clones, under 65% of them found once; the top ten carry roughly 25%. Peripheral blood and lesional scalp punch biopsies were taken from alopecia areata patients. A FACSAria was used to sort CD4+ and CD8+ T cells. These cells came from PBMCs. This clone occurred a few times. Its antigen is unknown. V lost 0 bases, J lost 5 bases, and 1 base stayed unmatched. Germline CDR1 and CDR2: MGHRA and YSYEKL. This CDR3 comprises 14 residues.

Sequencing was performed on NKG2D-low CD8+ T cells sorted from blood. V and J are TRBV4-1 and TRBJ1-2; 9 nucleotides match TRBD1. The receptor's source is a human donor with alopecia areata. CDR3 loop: CASSQEGTGYGYTF. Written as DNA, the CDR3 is TGCGCCAGCAGCCAAGAAGGGACAGGGTATGGCTACACCTTC.